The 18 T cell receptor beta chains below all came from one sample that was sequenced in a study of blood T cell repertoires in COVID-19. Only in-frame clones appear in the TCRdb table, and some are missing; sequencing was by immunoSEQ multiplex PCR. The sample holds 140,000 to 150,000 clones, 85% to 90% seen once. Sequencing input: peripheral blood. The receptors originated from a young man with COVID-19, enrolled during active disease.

CDR3 residues: CASSLVGGSSYNEQFF. The CDR3, as DNA: TGTGCCAGCAGCTTAGTCGGCGGGAGCTCCTACAATGAGCAGTTCTTC. This chain links TRBV7-2 with TRBJ2-1; TRBD2 matches 7 bases. Germline trimming cut 1 base from V and 0 bases from J; bases unmatched to any gene: 3. The CDR3 sequence is 16 residues long. Germline assignment: CDR1 SGHTA and CDR2 FQGNSA.

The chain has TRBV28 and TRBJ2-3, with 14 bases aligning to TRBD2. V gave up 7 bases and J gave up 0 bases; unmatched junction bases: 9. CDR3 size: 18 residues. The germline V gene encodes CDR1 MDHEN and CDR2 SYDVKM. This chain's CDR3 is CASTPGLAGASSTDTQYF. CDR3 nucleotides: TGTGCCAGCACCCCGGGACTAGCGGGAGCCTCTAGCACAGATACGCAGTATTTT.

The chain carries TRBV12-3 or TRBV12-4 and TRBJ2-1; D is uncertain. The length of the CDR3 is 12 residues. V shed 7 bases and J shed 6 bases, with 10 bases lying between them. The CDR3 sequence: CASTWSLNEQFF. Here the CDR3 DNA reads TGTGCCAGCACGTGGAGCCTCAATGAGCAGTTCTTC.

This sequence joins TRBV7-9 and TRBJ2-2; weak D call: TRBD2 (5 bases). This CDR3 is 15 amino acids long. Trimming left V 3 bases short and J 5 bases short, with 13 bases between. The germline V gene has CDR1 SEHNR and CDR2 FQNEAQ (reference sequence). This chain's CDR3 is CASSLGRGRTGELFF. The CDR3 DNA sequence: TGTGCCAGCAGCTTGGGTCGAGGGAGAACCGGGGAGCTGTTTTTT.

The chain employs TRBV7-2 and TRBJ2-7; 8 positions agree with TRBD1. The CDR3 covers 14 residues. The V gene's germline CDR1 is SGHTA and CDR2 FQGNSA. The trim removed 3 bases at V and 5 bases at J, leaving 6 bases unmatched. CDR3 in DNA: TGTGCCAGCAGCTTCAGGGGGCGCGGGGACGAGCAGTACTTC. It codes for CASSFRGRGDEQYF. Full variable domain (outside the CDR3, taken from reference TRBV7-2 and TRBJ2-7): GAGVSQSPSNKVTEKGKDVELRCDPISGHTALYWYRQSLGQGLEFLIYFQGNSAPDKSGLPSDRFSAERTGGSVSTLTIQRTQQEDSAVYLCASSFRGRGDEQYFGPGTRLTVT.

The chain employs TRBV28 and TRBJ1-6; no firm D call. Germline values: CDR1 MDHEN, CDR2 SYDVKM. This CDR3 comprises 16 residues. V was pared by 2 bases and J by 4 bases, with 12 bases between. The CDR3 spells CASSLDSAAYNSPLHF. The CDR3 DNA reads TGTGCCAGCAGTTTAGATTCGGCGGCTTATAATTCACCCCTCCACTTT.

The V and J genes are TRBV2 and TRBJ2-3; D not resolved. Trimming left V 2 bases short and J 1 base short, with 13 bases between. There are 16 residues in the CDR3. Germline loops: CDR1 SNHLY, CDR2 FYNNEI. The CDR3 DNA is TGTGCCAGCAGTGAACACCCCCCGGGTGGCACAGATACGCAGTATTTT. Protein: CASSEHPPGGTDTQYF.

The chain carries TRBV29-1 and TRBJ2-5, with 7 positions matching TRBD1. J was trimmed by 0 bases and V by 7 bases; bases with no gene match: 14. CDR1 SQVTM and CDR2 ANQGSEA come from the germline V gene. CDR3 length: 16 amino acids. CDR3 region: CSAPSGWDSNQETQYF. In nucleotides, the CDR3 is TGCAGCGCCCCATCAGGTTGGGACAGCAACCAAGAGACCCAGTACTTC.

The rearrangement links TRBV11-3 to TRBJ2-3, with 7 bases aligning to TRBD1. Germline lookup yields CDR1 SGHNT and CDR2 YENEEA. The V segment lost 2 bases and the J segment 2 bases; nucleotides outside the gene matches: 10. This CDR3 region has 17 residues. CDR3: CASSLNPWGQTTDTQYF. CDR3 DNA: TGTGCCAGCAGCTTAAACCCTTGGGGACAGACCACAGATACGCAGTATTTT.

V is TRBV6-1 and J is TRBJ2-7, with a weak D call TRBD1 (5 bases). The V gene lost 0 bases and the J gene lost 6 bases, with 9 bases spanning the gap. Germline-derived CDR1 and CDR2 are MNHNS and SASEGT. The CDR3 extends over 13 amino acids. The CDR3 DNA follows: TGTGCCAGCAGTGAAGCGCCCAGGGCCGAGCAGTACTTC. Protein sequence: CASSEAPRAEQYF.

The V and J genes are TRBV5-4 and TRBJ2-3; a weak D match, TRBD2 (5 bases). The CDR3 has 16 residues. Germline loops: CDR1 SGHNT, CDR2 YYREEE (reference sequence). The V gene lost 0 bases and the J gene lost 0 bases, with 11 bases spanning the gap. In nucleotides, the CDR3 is TGTGCCAGCAGCTTGGGAGGGTCCGGCAGCACAGATACGCAGTATTTT. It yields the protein CASSLGGSGSTDTQYF.

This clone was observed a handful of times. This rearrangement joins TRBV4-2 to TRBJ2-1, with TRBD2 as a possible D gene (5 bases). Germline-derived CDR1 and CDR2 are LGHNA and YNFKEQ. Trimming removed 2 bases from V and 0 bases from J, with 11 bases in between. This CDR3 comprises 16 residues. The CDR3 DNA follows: TGTGCCAGCAGCCAAAGCGGCGACCTCTCCTACAATGAGCAGTTCTTC. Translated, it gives CASSQSGDLSYNEQFF.

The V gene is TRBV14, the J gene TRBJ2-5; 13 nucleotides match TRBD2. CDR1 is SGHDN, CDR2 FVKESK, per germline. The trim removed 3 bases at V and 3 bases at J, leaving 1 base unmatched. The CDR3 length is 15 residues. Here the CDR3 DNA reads TGTGCCAGCAGCCATGGGACTAGCGGGGAAGAGACCCAGTACTTC. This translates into CASSHGTSGEETQYF.

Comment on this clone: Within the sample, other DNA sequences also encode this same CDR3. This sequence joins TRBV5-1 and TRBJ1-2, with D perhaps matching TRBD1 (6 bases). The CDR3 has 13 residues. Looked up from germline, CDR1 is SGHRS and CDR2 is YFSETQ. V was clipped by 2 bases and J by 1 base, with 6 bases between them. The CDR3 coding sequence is TGCGCCAGCAGCTTACAGGGTAACTATGGCTACACCTTC. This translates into CASSLQGNYGYTF. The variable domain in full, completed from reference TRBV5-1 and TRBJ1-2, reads KAGVTQTPRYLIKTRGQQVTLSCSPISGHRSVSWYQQTPGQGLQFLFEYFSETQRNKGNFPGRFSGRQFSNSRSEMNVSTLELGDSALYLCASSLQGNYGYTFGSGTRLTVV.

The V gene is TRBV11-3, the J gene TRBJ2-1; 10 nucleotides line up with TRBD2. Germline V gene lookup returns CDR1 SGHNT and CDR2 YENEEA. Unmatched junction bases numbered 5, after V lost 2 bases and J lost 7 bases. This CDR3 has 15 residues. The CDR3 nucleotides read TGTGCCAGCAGCTTAACTAGCGGGACGGAAAATGAGCAGTTCTTC. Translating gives CASSLTSGTENEQFF.

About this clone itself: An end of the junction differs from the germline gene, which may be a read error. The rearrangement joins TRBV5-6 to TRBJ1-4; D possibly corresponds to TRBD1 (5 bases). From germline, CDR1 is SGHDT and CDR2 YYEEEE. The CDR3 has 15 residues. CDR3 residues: CASSLVRDSNEKLLF. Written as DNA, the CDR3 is TGTGCCAGCAGCTTGGTCCGAGACAGTAATGAAAAACTGCTTTTT.

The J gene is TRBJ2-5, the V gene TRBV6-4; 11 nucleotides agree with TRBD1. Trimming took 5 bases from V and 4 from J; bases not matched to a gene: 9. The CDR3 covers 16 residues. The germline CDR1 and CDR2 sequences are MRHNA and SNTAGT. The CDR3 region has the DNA TGTGCCAGCAGTCCAAACCCTGGACAGGGGGCAGAGACCCAGTACTTC. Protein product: CASSPNPGQGAETQYF.

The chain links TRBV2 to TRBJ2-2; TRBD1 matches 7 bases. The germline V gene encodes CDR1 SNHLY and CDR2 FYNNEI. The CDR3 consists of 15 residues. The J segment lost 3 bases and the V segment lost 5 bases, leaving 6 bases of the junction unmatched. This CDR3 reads CASSSYRGDTGELFF. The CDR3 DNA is TGTGCCAGCAGTTCGTACAGGGGCGACACCGGGGAGCTGTTTTTT.